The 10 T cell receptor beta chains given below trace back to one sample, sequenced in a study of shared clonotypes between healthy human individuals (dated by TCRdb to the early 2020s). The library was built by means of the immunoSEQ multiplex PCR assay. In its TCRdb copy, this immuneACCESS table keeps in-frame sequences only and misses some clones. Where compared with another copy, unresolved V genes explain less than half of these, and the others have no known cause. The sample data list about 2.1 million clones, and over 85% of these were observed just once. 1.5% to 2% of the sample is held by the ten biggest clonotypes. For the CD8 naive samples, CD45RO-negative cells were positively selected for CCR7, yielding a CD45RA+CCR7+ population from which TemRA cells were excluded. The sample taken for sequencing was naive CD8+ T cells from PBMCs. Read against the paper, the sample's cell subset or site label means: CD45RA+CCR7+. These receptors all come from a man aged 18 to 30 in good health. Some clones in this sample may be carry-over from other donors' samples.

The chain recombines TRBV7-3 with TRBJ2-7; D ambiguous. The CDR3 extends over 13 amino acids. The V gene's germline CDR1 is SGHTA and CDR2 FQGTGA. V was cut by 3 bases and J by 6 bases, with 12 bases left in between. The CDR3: CASSLGRTAEQYF. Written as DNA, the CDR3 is TGTGCCAGCAGCTTGGGCAGGACGGCCGAGCAGTACTTC.

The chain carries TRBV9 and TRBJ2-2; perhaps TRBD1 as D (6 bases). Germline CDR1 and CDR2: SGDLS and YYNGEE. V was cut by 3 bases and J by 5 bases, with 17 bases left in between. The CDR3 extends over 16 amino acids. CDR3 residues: CASSANTGSPTGELFF. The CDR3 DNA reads TGTGCCAGCAGCGCAAATACAGGGAGTCCAACCGGGGAGCTGTTTTTT.

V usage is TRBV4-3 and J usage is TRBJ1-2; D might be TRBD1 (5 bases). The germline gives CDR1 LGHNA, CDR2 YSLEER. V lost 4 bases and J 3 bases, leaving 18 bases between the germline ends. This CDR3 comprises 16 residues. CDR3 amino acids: CASSPPGGTLHYGYTF. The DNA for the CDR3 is TGCGCCAGCAGCCCCCCGGGAGGGACCTTGCACTATGGCTACACCTTC.

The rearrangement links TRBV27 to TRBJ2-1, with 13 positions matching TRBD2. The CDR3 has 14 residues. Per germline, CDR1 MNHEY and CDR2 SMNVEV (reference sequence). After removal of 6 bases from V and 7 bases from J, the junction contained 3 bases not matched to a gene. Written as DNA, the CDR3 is TGTGCCAGCAGAGGACTAGCGGGAGCGAATGAGCAGTTCTTC. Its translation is CASRGLAGANEQFF.

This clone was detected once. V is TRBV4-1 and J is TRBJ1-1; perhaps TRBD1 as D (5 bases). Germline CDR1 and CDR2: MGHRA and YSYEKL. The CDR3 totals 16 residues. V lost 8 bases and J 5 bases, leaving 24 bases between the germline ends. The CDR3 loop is CASRQGWNGGETEAFF. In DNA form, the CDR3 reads TGCGCCAGCCGTCAGGGCTGGAATGGGGGAGAGACTGAAGCTTTCTTT.

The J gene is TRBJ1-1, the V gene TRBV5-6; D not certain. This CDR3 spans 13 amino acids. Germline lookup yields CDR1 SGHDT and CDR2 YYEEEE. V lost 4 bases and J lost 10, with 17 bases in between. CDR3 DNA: TGTGCCAGCAGCCTACTGGGGTCCCTTGGAGCTTTCTTT. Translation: CASSLLGSLGAFF.

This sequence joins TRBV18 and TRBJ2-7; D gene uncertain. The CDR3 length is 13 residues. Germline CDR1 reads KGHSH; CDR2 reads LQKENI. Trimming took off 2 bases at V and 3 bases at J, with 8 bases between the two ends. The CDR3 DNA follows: TGTGCCAGCTCACCAGAGCTGAACTACGAGCAGTACTTC. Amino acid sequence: CASSPELNYEQYF.

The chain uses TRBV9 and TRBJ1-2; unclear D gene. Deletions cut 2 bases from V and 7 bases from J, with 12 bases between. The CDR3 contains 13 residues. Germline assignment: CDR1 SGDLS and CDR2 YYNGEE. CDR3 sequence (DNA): TGTGCCAGCAGCGTTTCGGCCAGCTTTGGCTACACCTTC. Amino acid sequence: CASSVSASFGYTF.

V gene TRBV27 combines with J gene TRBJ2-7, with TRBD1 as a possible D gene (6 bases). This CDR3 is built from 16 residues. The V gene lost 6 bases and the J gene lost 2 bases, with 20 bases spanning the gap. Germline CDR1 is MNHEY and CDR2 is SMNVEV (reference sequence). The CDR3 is CASRKIPGESTYEQYF. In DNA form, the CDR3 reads TGTGCCAGCAGAAAAATTCCAGGGGAATCCACCTACGAGCAGTACTTC.

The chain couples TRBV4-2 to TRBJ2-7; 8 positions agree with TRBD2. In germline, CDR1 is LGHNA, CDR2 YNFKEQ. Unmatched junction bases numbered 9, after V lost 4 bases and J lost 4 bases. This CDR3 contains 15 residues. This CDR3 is CASSPRPLAEYEQYF. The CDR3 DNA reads TGTGCCAGCAGCCCCCGCCCACTAGCGGAGTACGAGCAGTACTTC.